The following is a TCR beta chain sequence with its context. This sample was included in a study of shared clonotypes between healthy human individuals. Sequenced by immunoSEQ multiplex PCR; TCRdb stores in-frame clones only, minus some. Of fewer than 1.6 million clones listed, 98% are singletons. The CDR3 consists of 12 residues. CDR1 SNHLY and CDR2 FYNNEI come from the germline V gene. V was shortened by 6 bases and J by 7 bases, with 13 bases between the two germline ends. This TCR was recovered from a young man in good health. Sequencing was performed on naive CD4+ T cells sorted from blood. Described subset: CD45RA+ positively selected. The chain has TRBV2 and TRBJ2-7; weak D call: TRBD2 (5 bases). CDR3 coding DNA: TGTGCCAGCAGGTCATTCGGGGAGGAGCAGTACTTC. As protein: CASRSFGEEQYF.